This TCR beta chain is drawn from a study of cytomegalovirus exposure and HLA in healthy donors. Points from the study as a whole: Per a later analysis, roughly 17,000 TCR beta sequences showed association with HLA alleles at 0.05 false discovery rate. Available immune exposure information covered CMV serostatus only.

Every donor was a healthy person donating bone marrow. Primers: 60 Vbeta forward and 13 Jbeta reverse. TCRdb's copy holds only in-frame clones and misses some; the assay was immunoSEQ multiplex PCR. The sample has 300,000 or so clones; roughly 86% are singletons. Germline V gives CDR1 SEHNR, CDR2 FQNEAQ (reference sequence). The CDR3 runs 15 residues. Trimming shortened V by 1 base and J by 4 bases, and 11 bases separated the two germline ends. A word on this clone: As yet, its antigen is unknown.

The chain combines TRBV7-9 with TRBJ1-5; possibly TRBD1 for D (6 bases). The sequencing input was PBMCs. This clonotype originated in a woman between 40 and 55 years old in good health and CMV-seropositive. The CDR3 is CASSLGTTGNQPQHF. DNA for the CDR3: TGTGCCAGCAGCTTAGGAACTACAGGGAATCAGCCCCAGCATTTT.